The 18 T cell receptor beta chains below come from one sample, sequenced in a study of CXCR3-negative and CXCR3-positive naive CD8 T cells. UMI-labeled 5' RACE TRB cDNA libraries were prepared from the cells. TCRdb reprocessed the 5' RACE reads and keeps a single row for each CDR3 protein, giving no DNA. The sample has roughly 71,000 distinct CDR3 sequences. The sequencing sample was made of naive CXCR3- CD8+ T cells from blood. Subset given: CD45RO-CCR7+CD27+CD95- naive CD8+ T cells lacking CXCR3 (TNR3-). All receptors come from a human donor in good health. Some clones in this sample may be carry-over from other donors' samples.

The CDR3 sequence: CASRYAHSGDYEQYF. The chain recombines TRBV2 with TRBJ2-7. This CDR3 has 15 residues. Germline V gene sequence: CDR1 SNHLY, CDR2 FYNNEI.

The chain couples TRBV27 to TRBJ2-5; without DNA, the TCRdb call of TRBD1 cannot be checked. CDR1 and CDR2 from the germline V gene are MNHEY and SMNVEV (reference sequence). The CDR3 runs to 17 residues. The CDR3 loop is CASSSPRSGRVLETQYF.

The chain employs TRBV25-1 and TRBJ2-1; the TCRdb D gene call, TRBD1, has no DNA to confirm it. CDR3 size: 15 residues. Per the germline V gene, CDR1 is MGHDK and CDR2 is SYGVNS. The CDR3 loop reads CAISPPSGWGDEQFF. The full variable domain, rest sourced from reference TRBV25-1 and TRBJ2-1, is EADIYQTPRYLVIGTGKKITLECSQTMGHDKMYWYQQDPGMELHLIHYSYGVNSTEKGDLSSESTVSRIRTEHFPLTLESARPSHTSQYLCAISPPSGWGDEQFFGPGTRLTVL.

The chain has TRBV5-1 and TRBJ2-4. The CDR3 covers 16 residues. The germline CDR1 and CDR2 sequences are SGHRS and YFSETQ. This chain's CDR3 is CASSLSRVLAKNIQYF.

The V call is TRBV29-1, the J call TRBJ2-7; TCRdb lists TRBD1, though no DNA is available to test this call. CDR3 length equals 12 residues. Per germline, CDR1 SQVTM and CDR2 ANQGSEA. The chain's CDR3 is CSVMTGGNEQYF.

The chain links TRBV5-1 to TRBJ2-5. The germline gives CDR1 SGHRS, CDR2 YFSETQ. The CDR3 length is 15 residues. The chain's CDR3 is CASSFLLDTQETQYF.

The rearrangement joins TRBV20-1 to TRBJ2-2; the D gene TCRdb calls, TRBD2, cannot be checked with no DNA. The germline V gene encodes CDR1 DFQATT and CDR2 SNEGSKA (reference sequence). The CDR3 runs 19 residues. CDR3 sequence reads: CSARDLASEGGGDTGELFF.

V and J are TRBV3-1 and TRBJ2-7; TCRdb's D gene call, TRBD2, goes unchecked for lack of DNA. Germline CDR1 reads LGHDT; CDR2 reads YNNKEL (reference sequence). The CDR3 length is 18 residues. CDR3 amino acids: CASSQEGLGLAGDNEQYF.

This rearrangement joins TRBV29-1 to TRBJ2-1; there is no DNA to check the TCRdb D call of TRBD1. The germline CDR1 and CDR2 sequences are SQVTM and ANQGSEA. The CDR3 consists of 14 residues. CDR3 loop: CSVLWGPIYNEQFF.

The CDR3 reads CASSSPDGKETQYF. The V call is TRBV11-3, the J call TRBJ2-5; TCRdb outputs TRBD1, but without DNA this stays unchecked. Germline V gene sequence: CDR1 SGHNT, CDR2 YENEEA. The CDR3 covers 14 residues.

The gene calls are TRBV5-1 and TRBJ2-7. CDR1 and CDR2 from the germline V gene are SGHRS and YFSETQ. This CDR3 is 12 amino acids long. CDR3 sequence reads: CASSLNGYEQYF.

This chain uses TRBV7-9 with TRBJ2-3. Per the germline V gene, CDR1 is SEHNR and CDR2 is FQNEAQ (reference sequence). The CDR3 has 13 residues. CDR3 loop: CASSTVITDTQYF.

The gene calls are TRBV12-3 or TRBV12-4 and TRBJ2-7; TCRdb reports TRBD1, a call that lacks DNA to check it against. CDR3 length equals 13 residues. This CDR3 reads CASSSPGRYEQYF.

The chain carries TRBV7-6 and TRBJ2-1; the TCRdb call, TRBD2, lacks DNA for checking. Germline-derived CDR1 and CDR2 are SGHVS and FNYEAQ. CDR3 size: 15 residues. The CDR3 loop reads CASSPTSGRGNEQFF.

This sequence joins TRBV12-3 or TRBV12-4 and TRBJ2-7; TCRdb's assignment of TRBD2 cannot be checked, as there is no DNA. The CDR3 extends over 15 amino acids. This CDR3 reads CASSYFSGRRDEQYF.

The CDR3 sequence: CSARGRIQGREQFF. V usage is TRBV20-1 and J usage is TRBJ2-1; TCRdb lists TRBD1, though no DNA is available to test this call. CDR1 DFQATT and CDR2 SNEGSKA come from the germline V gene (reference sequence). This CDR3 has 14 amino acids.

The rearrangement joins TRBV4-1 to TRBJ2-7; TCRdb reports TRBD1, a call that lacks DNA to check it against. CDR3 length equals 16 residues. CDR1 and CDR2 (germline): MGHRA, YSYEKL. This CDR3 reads CASSQDRARGHDEQYF.

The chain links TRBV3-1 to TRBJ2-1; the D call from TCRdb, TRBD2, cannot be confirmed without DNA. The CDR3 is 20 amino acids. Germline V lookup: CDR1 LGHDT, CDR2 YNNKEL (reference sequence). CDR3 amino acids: CASSPRPLAGGPSSYNEQFF.